Each of the 14 T cell receptor beta chains below was sequenced from the same sample in a study of cytomegalovirus exposure and HLA in healthy donors. Assay: immunoSEQ multiplex PCR; the TCRdb copy retains only in-frame clones and omits some. The sample lists approximately 88,000 clones; approximately 84% were seen once. Sequencing used PBMCs. These receptors were taken from a woman aged 18-29 years in good health and CMV-seropositive.

The J gene is TRBJ2-2, the V gene TRBV28; the match to TRBD1 covers 8 bases. The CDR3 is 15 residues long. The germline gives CDR1 MDHEN, CDR2 SYDVKM. V was pared by 5 bases and J by 4 bases, with 6 bases of the junction left unmatched. CDR3 in DNA: TGTGCCAGCAGTGGACAGGGCGAGGGCACCGGGGAGCTGTTTTTT. Its translation is CASSGQGEGTGELFF.

This clone was found once. V gene TRBV28 combines with J gene TRBJ2-5; tentative D call: TRBD1 (6 bases). This CDR3 is built from 15 residues. V lost 4 bases and J 4 bases, leaving 16 bases between the germline ends. From germline, CDR1 is MDHEN and CDR2 SYDVKM. CDR3 loop: CASSSFSGDGETQYF. In DNA, the CDR3 is TGTGCCAGCAGTTCATTTTCAGGGGATGGAGAGACCCAGTACTTC.

This chain connects TRBV5-6 to TRBJ1-2; D unresolved. From germline, CDR1 is SGHDT and CDR2 YYEEEE. The CDR3 runs to 15 residues. The V end lost 0 bases, the J end lost 8 bases, and 17 bases lay between the germline ends. The CDR3 protein is CASSLVVAETGGYTF. CDR3 DNA sequence: TGTGCCAGCAGCTTGGTGGTCGCTGAGACGGGAGGCTACACCTTC.

V is TRBV9 and J is TRBJ1-4; maybe TRBD1 (6 bases). Germline loops: CDR1 SGDLS, CDR2 YYNGEE. The V end was cut by 4 bases, the J end by 5 bases, with 15 bases between. CDR3 length: 15 residues. The CDR3: CASSPTGTGNEKLFF. The CDR3 nucleotides are TGTGCCAGCAGCCCAACAGGGACGGGAAATGAAAAACTGTTTTTT.

This chain links TRBV7-6 with TRBJ2-5; 11 bases are a match to TRBD2. The germline CDR1 and CDR2 sequences are SGHVS and FNYEAQ. The CDR3 is 15 residues long. The trim removed 5 bases at V and 7 bases at J, leaving 9 bases unmatched. CDR3 nucleotides: TGTGCCAGCAGCCCCCGGACTAGCGGGCTGTGGACCCAGTACTTC. Encoded protein: CASSPRTSGLWTQYF.

This chain joins TRBV4-2 and TRBJ2-1; 7 bases fit TRBD2. Per the germline V gene, CDR1 is LGHNA and CDR2 is YNFKEQ. The CDR3 extends over 15 amino acids. J gave up 5 bases and V 5 bases, and 9 bases lay outside the gene matches. CDR3 in amino acids: CASSLMGGENNEQFF. In DNA form, the CDR3 reads TGTGCCAGCAGCTTAATGGGGGGGGAAAACAATGAGCAGTTCTTC.

This rearrangement joins TRBV5-1 to TRBJ2-5, with TRBD1 as a possible D gene (7 bases). Germline V CDR1 and CDR2: SGHRS, YFSETQ. The CDR3 is 14 amino acids. Trimming stripped 3 bases from V and 5 bases from J, with 14 bases between. The CDR3 loop is CASSSPGGGETQYF. The CDR3 bases are TGCGCCAGCAGCTCCCCAGGGGGAGGCGAGACCCAGTACTTC.

The gene calls are TRBV28 and TRBJ1-4, with D perhaps TRBD1 (5 bases). Trimming took off 5 bases at V and 0 bases at J, with 13 bases between the two ends. This CDR3 region has 16 residues. Germline loops: CDR1 MDHEN, CDR2 SYDVKM. The CDR3 sequence: CASSIIGGTTNEKLFF. CDR3 DNA: TGTGCCAGCAGTATTATCGGGGGGACAACTAATGAAAAACTGTTTTTT.

V is TRBV30 and J is TRBJ2-7; 7 bases are a match to TRBD1. Losses at the gene ends were 4 bases for V and 2 bases for J; bases not matched to a gene: 8. Germline V gene data show CDR1 as GTSNPN and CDR2 as SVGIG (reference sequence). The CDR3 totals 14 residues. CDR3 coding DNA: TGTGCCTGGAAAAGAGACGGGACAGCCTACGAGCAGTACTTC. Encoded protein: CAWKRDGTAYEQYF.

The CDR3 DNA reads TGTGCCAGCAGCTTATCCTACCGCGGGGACTACGAGCAGTACTTC. This codes for CASSLSYRGDYEQYF. The V call is TRBV7-6, the J call TRBJ2-7; TRBD2 might be the D (6 bases). The CDR3 consists of 15 residues. V was trimmed by 2 bases and J by 3 bases, leaving 14 bases between them. CDR1 is SGHVS and CDR2 is FNYEAQ in the germline V gene.

In DNA, the CDR3 is TGTGCCTGGGGTCCCGGGACAGGGGACACTGAAGCTTTCTTT. This sequence encodes CAWGPGTGDTEAFF. The gene calls are TRBV30 and TRBJ1-1; 10 bases fit TRBD1. Germline CDR1 GTSNPN, CDR2 SVGIG (reference sequence). The V and J ends lost 5 bases and 3 bases, in that order; junction bases with no gene match: 6. The CDR3 is 14 amino acids. Together with reference TRBV30 and TRBJ1-1, the CDR3 gives the full variable domain: SQTIHQWPATLVQPVGSPLSLECTVEGTSNPNLYWYRQAAGRGLQLLFYSVGIGQISSEVPQNLSASRPQDRQFILSSKKLLLSDSGFYLCAWGPGTGDTEAFFGQGTRLTVV.

This clone was recorded a few times. The chain recombines TRBV9 with TRBJ2-7; D is perhaps TRBD1 (6 bases). Between the trimmed V and J ends, which lost 2 bases and 2 bases, there was a span of 14 bases. CDR3 length equals 15 residues. Per germline, CDR1 SGDLS and CDR2 YYNGEE. CDR3 sequence: CASSVGDTLAYEQYF. The CDR3 coding sequence is TGTGCCAGCAGCGTGGGGGACACCCTTGCCTACGAGCAGTACTTC.

J is TRBJ2-1 and V is TRBV7-9, with D perhaps matching TRBD2 (5 bases). The V gene lost 9 bases and the J gene lost 10 bases, with 10 bases spanning the gap. This CDR3 is built from 10 residues. Germline CDR1 SEHNR, CDR2 FQNEAQ (reference sequence). The CDR3 loop is CARGEGEQFF. The CDR3 DNA follows: TGTGCCAGGGGAGAGGGCGAGCAGTTCTTC.

J is TRBJ2-3 and V is TRBV9; unclear D gene. CDR3 length equals 16 residues. V lost 0 bases to trimming and J lost 3 bases, with 14 bases between them. Germline V gene data show CDR1 as SGDLS and CDR2 as YYNGEE. The chain's CDR3 is CASSVGSRQQTDTQYF. Here the CDR3 DNA reads TGTGCCAGCAGCGTAGGAAGTCGTCAACAAACAGATACGCAGTATTTT.